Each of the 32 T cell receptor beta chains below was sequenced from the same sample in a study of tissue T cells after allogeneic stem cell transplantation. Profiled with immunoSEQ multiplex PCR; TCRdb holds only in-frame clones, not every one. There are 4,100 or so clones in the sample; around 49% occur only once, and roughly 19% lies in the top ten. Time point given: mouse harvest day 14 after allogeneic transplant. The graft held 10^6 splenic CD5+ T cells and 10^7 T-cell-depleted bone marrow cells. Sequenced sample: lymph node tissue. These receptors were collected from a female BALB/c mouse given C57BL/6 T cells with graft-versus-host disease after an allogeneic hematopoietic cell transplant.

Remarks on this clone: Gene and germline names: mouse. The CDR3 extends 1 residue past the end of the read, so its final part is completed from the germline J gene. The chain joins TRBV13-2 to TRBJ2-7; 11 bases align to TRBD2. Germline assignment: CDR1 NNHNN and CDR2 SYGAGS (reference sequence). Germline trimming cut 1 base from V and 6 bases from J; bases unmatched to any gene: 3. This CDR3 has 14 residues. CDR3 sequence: CASGDHWGGGEQYF. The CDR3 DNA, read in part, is TGTGCCAGCGGTGATCACTGGGGGGGCGGTGAACAGTAC.

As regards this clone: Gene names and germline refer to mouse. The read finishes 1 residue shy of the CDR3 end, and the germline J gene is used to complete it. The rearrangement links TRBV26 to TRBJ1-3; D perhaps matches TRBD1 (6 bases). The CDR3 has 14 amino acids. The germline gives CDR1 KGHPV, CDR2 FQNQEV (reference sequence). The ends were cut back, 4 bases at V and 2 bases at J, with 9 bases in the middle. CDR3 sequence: CASSPGTTGNTLYF. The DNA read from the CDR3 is TGTGCCAGCAGTCCCGGGACAACTGGAAATACGCTCTAT.

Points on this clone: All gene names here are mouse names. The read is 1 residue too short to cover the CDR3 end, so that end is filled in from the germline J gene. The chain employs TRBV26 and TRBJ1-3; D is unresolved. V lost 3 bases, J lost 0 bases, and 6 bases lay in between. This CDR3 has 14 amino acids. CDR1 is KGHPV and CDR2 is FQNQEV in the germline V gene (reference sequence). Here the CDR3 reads CASSLGASGNTLYF. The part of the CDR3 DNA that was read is TGTGCCAGCAGTCTAGGAGCTTCTGGAAATACGCTCTAT.

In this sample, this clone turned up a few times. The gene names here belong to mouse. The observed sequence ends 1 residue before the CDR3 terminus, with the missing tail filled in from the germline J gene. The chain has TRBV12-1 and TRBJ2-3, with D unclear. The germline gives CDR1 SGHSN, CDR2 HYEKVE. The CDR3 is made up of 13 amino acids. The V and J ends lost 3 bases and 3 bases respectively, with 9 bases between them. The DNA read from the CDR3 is TGTGCCAGCTCTTTCGGGTCAGCAGAAACGCTGTAT. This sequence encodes CASSFGSAETLY. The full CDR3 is CASSFGSAETLYF.

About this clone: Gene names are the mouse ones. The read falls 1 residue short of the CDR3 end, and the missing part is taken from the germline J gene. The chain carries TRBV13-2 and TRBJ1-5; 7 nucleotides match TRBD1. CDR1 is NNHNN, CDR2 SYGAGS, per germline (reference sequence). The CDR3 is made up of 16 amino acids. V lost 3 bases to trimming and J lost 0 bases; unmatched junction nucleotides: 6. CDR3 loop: CASGGPGTDNNQAPLF. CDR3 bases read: TGTGCCAGCGGTGGCCCCGGGACAGATAACAACCAGGCTCCGCTT.

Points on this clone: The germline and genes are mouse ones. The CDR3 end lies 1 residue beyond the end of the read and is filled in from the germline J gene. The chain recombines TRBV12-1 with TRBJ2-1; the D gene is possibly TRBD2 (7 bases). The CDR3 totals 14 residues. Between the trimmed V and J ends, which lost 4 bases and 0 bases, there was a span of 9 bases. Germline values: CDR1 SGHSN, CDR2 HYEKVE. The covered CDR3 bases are TGTGCCAGCTCGGGGGGCCATAACTATGCTGAGCAGTTC. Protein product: CASSGGHNYAEQF. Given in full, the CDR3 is CASSGGHNYAEQFF.

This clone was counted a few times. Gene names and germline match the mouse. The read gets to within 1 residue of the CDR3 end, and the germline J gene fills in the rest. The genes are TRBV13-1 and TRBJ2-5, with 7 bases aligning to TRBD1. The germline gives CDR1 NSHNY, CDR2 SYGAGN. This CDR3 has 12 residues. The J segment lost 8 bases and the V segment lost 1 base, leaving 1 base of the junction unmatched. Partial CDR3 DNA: TGTGCCAGCAGTGATTCAGGGGGCACCCAGTAC. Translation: CASSDSGGTQY. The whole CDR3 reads CASSDSGGTQYF.

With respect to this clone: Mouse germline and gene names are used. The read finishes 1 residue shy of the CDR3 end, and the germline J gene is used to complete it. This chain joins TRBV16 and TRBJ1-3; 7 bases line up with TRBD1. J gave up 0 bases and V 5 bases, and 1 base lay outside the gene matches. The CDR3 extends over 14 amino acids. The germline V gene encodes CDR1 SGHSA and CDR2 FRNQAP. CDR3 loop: CASSQGDSGNTLYF. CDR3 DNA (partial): TGTGCAAGCAGCCAGGGGGATTCTGGAAATACGCTCTAT.

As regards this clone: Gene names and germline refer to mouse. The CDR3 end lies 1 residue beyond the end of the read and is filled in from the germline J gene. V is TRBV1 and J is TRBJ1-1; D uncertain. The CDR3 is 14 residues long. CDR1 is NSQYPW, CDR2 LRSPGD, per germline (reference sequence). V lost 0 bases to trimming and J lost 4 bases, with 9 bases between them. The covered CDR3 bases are TGCACCTGCAGTGCAGAAGGGTCGGGCACAGAAGTCTTC. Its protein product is CTCSAEGSGTEVF. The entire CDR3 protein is CTCSAEGSGTEVFF.

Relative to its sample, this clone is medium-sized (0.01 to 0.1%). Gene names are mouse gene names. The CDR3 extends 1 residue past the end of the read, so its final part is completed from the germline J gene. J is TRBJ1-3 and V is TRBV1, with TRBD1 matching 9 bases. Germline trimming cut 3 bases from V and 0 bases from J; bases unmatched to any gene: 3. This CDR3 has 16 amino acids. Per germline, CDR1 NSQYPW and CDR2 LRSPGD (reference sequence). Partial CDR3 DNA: TGCACCTGCAGTGCGGGACAGGGTAATTCTGGAAATACGCTCTAT. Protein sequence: CTCSAGQGNSGNTLY. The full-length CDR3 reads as CTCSAGQGNSGNTLYF.

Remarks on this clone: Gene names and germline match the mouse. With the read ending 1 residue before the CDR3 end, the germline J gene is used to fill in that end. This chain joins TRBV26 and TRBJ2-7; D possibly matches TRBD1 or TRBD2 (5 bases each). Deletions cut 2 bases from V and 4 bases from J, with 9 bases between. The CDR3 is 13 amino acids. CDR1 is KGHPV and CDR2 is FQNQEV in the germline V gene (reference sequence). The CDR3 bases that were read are TGTGCCAGCAGTCTGAAGGGGCAATATGAACAGTAC. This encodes CASSLKGQYEQY. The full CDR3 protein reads CASSLKGQYEQYF.

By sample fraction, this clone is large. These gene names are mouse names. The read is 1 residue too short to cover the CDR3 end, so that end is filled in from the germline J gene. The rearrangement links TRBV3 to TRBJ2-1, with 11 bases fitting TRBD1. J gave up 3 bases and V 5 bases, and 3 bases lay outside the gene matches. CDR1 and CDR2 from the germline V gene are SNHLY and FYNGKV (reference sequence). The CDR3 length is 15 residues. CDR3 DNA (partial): TGTGCCAGCAGCGTGGGGACAGGGGGCTATGCTGAGCAGTTC. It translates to CASSVGTGGYAEQF. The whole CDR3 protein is CASSVGTGGYAEQFF.

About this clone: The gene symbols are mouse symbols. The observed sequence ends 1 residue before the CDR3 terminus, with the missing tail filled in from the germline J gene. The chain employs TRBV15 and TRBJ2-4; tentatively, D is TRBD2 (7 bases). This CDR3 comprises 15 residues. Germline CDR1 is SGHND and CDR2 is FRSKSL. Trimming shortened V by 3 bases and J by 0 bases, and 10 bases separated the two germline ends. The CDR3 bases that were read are TGTGCCAGCAGTTTGGGGGGCCCCAGTCAAAACACCTTGTAC. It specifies CASSLGGPSQNTLY. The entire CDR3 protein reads CASSLGGPSQNTLYF.

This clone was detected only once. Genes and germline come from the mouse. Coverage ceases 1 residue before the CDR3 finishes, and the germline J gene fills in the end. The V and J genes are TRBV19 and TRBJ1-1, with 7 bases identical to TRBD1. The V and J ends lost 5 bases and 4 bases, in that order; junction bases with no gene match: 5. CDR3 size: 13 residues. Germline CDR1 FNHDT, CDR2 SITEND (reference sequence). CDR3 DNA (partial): TGTGCCAGCAGACAGACAGGGAGCACAGAAGTCTTC. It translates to CASRQTGSTEVF. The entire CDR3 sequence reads CASRQTGSTEVFF.

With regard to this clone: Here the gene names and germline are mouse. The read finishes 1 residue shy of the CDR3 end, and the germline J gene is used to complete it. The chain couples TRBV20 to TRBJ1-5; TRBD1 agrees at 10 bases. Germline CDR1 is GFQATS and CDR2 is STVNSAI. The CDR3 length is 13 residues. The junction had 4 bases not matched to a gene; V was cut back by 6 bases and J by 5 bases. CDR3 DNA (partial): TGTGGTGCCACCGGGACAGGGGACCAGGCTCCGCTT. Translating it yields CGATGTGDQAPL. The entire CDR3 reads CGATGTGDQAPLF.

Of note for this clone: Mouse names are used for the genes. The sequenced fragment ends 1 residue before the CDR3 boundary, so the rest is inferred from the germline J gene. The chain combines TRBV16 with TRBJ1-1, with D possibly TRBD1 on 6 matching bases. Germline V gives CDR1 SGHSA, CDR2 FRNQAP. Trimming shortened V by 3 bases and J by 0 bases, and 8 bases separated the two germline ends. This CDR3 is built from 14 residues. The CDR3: CASSLWTANTEVFF. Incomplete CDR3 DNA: TGTGCAAGCAGCTTGTGGACAGCAAACACAGAAGTCTTC.

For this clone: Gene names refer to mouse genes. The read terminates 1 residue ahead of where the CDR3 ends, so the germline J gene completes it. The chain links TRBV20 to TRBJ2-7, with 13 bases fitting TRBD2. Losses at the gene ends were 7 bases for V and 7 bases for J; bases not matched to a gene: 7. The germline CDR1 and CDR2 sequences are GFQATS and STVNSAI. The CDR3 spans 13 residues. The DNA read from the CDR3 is TGTGGTGAACCGGGACTGGGGGGGGGAGAACAGTAC. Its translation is CGEPGLGGGEQY. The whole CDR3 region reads CGEPGLGGGEQYF.

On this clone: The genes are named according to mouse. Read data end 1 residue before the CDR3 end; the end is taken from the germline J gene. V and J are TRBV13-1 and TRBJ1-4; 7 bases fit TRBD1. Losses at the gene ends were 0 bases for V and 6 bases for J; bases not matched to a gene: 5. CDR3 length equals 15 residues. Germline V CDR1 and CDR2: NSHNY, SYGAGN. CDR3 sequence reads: CASSDAGGRDERLFF. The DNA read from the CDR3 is TGTGCCAGCAGTGATGCAGGGGGGCGCGACGAAAGATTATTT.

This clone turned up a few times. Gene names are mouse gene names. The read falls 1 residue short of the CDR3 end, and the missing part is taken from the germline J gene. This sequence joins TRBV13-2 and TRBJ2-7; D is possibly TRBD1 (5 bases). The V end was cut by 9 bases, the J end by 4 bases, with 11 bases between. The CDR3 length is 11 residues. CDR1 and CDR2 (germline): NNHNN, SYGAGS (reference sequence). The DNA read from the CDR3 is TGTGCCACAGAAGGGGTTTATGAACAGTAC. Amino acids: CATEGVYEQY. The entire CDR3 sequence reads CATEGVYEQYF.

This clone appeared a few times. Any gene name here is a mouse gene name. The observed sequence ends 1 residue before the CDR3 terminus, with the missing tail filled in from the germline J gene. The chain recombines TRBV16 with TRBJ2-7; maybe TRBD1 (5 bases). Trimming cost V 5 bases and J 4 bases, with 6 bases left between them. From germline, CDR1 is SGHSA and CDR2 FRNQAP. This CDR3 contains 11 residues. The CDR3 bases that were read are TGTGCAAGCAGCAGGGGATATGAACAGTAC. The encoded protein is CASSRGYEQY. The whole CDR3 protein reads CASSRGYEQYF.

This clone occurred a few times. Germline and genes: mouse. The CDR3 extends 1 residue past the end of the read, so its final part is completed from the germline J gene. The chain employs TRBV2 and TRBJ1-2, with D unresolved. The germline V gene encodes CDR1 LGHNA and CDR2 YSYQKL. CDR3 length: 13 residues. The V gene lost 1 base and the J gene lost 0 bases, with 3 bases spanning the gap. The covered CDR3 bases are TGTGCCAGCAGCCAAGCCGCAAACTCCGACTACACC. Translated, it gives CASSQAANSDYT. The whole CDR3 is CASSQAANSDYTF.

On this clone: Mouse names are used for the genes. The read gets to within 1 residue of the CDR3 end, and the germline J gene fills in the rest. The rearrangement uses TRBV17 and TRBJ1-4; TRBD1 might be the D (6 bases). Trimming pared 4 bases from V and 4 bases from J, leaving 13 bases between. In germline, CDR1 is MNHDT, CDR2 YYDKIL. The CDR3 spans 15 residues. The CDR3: CASSTRDTLNERLFF. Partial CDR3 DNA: TGTGCTAGCAGTACCCGGGACACCCTCAACGAAAGATTATTT.

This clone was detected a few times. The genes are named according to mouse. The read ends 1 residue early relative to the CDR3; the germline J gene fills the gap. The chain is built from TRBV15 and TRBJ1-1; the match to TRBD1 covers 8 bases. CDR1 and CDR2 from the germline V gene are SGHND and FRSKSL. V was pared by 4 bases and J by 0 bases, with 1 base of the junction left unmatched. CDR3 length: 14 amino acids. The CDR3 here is CASSWGQANTEVFF. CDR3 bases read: TGTGCCAGCAGTTGGGGACAGGCAAACACAGAAGTCTTC.

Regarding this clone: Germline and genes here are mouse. The covered CDR3 bases are TGTGCCAGCAGTCTGGACAGGGATGAACAGTAC. Its protein is CASSLDRDEQY. The whole CDR3 sequence reads CASSLDRDEQYF. This rearrangement joins TRBV24 to TRBJ2-7; TRBD1 matches 7 bases. The missing CDR3 end, 1 residue past where the read stops, is filled in from the germline J gene. The CDR3 consists of 12 residues. Per the germline V gene, CDR1 is KGHTA and CDR2 is FRNEEI. V dropped 2 bases and J dropped 5; count of bases not matched to a gene: 0.

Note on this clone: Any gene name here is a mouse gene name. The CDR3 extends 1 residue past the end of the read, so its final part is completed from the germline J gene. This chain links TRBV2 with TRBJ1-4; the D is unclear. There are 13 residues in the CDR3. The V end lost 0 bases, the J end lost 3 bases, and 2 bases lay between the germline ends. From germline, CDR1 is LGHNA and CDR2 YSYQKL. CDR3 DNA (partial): TGTGCCAGCAGCCAAGATACCAACGAAAGATTATTT. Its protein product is CASSQDTNERLF. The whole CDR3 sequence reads CASSQDTNERLFF.

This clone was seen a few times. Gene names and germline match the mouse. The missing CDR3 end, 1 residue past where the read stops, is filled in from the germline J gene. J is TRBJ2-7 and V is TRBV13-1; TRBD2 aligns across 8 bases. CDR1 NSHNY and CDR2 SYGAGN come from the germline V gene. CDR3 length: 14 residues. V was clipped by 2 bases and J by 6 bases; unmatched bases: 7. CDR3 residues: CASSEGTGLFEQYF. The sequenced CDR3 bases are TGTGCCAGCAGTGAAGGGACTGGATTATTTGAACAGTAC.

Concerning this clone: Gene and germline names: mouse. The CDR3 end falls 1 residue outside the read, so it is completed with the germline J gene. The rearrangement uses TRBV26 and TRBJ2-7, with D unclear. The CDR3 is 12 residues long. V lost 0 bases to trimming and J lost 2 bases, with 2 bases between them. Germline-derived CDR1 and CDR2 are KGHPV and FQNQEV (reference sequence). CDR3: CASSLSTYEQYF. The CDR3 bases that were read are TGTGCCAGCAGTCTGTCTACCTATGAACAGTAC.

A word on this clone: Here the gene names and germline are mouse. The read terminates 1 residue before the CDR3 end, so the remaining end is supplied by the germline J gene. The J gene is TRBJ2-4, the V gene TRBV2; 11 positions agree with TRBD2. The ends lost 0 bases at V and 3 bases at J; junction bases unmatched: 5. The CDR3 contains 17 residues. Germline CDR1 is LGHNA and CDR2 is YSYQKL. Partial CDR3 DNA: TGTGCCAGCAGCCAAGAACTGGGGGGGCGCGGGCAAAACACCTTGTAC. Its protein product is CASSQELGGRGQNTLY. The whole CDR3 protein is CASSQELGGRGQNTLYF.

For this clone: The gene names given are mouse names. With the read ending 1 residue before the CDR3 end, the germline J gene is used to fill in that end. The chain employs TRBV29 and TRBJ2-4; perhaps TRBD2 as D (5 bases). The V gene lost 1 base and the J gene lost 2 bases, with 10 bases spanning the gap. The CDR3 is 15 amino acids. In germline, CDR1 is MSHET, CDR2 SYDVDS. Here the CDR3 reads CASSLYSGNQNTLYF. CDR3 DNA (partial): TGTGCTAGCAGTTTATATTCTGGGAATCAAAACACCTTGTAC. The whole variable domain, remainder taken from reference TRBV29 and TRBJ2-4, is DMKVTQMPRYLIKRMGENVLLECGQDMSHETMYWYRQDPGLGLQLIYISYDVDSNSEGDIPKGYRVSRKKREHFSLILDSAKTNQTSVYFCASSLYSGNQNTLYFGAGTRLSVL.

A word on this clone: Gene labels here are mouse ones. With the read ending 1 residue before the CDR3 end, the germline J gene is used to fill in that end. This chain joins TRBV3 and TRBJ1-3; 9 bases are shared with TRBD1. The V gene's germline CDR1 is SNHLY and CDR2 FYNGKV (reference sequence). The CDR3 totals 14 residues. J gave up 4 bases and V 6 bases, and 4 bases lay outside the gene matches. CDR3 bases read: TGTGCCAGCAGAAGGGGGACAGGGGGAAATACGCTCTAT. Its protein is CASRRGTGGNTLY. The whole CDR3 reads CASRRGTGGNTLYF.

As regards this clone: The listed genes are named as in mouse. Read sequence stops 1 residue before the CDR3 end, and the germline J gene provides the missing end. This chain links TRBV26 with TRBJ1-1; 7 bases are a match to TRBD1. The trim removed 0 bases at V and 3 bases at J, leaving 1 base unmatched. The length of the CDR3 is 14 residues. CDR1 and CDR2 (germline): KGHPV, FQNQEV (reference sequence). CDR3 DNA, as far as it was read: TGTGCCAGCAGTCTGTCGGGACAGTACACAGAAGTCTTC. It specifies CASSLSGQYTEVF. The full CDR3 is CASSLSGQYTEVFF.

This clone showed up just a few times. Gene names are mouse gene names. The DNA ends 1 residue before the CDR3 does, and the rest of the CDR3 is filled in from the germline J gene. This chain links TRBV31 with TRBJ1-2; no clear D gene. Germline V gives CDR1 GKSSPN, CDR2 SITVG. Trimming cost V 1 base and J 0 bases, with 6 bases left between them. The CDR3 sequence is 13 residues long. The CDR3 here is CAWSPQANSDYTF. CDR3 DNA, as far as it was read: TGTGCCTGGAGTCCTCAGGCAAACTCCGACTACACC. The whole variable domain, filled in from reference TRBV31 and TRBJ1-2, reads AQTIHQWPVAEIKAVGSPLSLGCTIKGKSSPNLYWYWQATGGTLQQLFYSITVGQVESVVQLNLSASRPKDDQFILSTEKLLLSHSGFYLCAWSPQANSDYTFGSGTRLLVI.